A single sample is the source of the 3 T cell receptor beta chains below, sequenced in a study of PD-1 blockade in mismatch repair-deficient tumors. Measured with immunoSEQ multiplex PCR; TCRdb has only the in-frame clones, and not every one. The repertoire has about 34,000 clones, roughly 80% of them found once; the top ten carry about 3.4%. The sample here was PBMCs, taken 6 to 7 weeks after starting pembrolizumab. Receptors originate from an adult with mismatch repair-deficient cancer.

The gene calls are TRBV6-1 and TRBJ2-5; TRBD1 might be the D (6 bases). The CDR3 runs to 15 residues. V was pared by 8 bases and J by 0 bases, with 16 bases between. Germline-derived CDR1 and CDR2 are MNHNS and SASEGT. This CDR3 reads CASEDRSWYQETQYF. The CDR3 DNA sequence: TGTGCCAGCGAGGACAGATCCTGGTACCAAGAGACCCAGTACTTC.

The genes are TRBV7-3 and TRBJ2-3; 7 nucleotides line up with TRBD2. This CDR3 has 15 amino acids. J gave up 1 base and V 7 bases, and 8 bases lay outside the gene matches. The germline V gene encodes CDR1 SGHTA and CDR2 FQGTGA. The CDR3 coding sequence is TGTGCCAGCACCCTCAGCGGGGCCCGCACAGATACGCAGTATTTT. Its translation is CASTLSGARTDTQYF.

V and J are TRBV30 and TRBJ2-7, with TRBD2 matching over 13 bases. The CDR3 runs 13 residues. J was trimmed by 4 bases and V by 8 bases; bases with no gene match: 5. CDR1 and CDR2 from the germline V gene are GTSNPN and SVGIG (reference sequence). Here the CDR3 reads CAGRTSGSYEQYF. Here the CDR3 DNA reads TGTGCCGGGCGGACTAGCGGGAGTTACGAGCAGTACTTC.